These T cell receptor beta chains were read from a single sample in a study of radiotherapy plus CTLA-4 blockade in lung cancer. This table comes from immunoSEQ multiplex PCR, and its TCRdb copy is limited to in-frame clones, with some not included. The sample lists about 49,000 clones, approximately 90% occurring once. Sequencing was performed on peripheral blood, taken from a patient treated with radiotherapy plus ipilimumab. The receptors originated from a human donor with non-small cell lung cancer whose response to radiotherapy plus ipilimumab could not be evaluated. Both conserved end residues are part of each CDR3. D genes are given only for firm matches.

V	D	J	DNA	CDR3
TRBV7-2	.	TRBJ1-1	TGTGCCAGCAGCTTAGGGAGGGGCGGGCCGCGAACTGAAGCTTTCTTT	CASSLGRGGPRTEAFF
TRBV7-2	.	TRBJ1-2	TGTGCCAGCAGGGAGGGTAACTATGGCTACACCTTC	CASREGNYGYTF
TRBV2	.	TRBJ2-7	TGTGCCAGCAGTGAAATGGGGCAGGGGAGAGGCGAGCAGTACTTC	CASSEMGQGRGEQYF
TRBV5-4	.	TRBJ2-3	TGTGCCAGCAGCTTGGAAGCGGGCACAGATACGCAGTATTTT	CASSLEAGTDTQYF
TRBV10-3	.	TRBJ1-1	TGTGCCACCAGACGTGAGAGACTTAACACTGAAGCTTTCTTT	CATRRERLNTEAFF
TRBV7-2	TRBD2	TRBJ2-3	TGTGCCAGCAGCCCGGGACTAGCGGGTGGTACAGATACGCAGTATTTT	CASSPGLAGGTDTQYF
TRBV27	TRBD2	TRBJ2-1	TGTGCCAGCAGTTTATACTCTAGCGGGGGATACAATGAGCAGTTCTTC	CASSLYSSGGYNEQFF
TRBV2	.	TRBJ1-2	TGTGCCAGCAGCGAATGGGCTGGCTACACCTTC	CASSEWAGYTF
TRBV5-4	TRBD2	TRBJ2-1	TGTGCCAGCGAAGCGGGGGGGGAGAACAATGAGCAGTTCTTC	CASEAGGENNEQFF
TRBV19	TRBD2	TRBJ2-5	TGTGCCAGTGCTTGGGCGGGAGGACTTCAAGAGACCCAGTACTTC	CASAWAGGLQETQYF
TRBV9	TRBD2	TRBJ2-7	TGTGCCAGCAGCGTAGAGGCGGGAGGGCCCTACGAGCAGTACTTC	CASSVEAGGPYEQYF
TRBV5-4	.	TRBJ1-6	TGTGCCAGCAGCCTTCCCGGGACATTGAATTCACCCCTCCACTTT	CASSLPGTLNSPLHF
TRBV27	.	TRBJ2-7	TGTGCCAGCAGTTTTTTGGGGGGGGGCTACGGTGATTACGAGCAGTACTTC	CASSFLGGGYGDYEQYF